This entry describes one TCR beta chain. The term stable hyperthyroidism indicated an absence of ophthalmopathy within 18 months of follow-up. Aged 18 to 65, hyperthyroidism patients had new diagnoses of under 2 months' duration. The data derive from a study of Graves' ophthalmopathy and Graves' hyperthyroidism. RNA transcripts yielded amplified TCR beta CDR3 regions. In the first round, RT-PCR was carried out with HTBI primers, and a multiplex PCR formed the second round. TCRdb reprocessed the multiplex PCR reads with MiXCR, giving one entry per CDR3 protein. The sample contains about 620,000 distinct CDR3 sequences, about a fifth of which appear only once. The germline CDR1 and CDR2 sequences are KGHSH and LQKENI. CDR3 length: 12 amino acids. Trimming stripped 1 base from V and 5 bases from J, with 5 bases between.

This TCR came from a woman aged 18-29 years with stable Graves' hyperthyroidism. Some clones in this sample may be carry-over from other donors' samples. The sequenced sample was peripheral blood. The chain links TRBV18 to TRBJ2-5; unclear D gene. DNA for the CDR3: TGTGCCAGCTCACCACAGTATGAGACCCAGTACTTC. Translation: CASSPQYETQYF.